A single sample is the source of the 10 T cell receptor beta chains below, sequenced in a study of blood T cell repertoires in COVID-19. The repertoire was sequenced with immunoSEQ multiplex PCR; TCRdb's copy has only in-frame clones and lacks some. The data hold under 500,000 clones, with 70% to 90% observed a single time. Sequences were obtained from PBMCs or T cells enriched from blood (not recorded which). All receptors come from a woman under 30 with acute COVID-19.

The chain couples TRBV2 to TRBJ2-3; perhaps TRBD2 as D (6 bases). Trimming cost V 3 bases and J 2 bases, with 9 bases left between them. Germline V gene lookup returns CDR1 SNHLY and CDR2 FYNNEI. The CDR3 is 14 amino acids. This CDR3 is CASSEDYHTDTQYF. The CDR3 region has the DNA TGTGCCAGCAGTGAGGACTATCACACAGATACGCAGTATTTT.

This chain's CDR3 is CASSLRDYGYTF. As DNA, the CDR3 is TGTGCCAGCAGCTTGAGAGACTATGGCTACACCTTC. The chain carries TRBV7-8 and TRBJ1-2, with D unclear. V was clipped by 3 bases and J by 3 bases, with 5 bases between them. The CDR3 sequence is 12 residues long. From germline, CDR1 is SGHVS and CDR2 FQNEAQ. The full variable domain, with the rest looked up from reference TRBV7-8 and TRBJ1-2, is GAGVSQSPRYKVAKRGQDVALRCDPISGHVSLFWYQQALGQGPEFLTYFQNEAQLDKSGLPSDRFFAERPEGSVSTLKIQRTQQEDSAVYLCASSLRDYGYTFGSGTRLTVV.

This clone was seen repeatedly, ten times or more. The CDR3 region has the DNA TGTGCCAGCAGTTACGGGATCAATCAGCCCCAGCATTTT. It is translated as CASSYGINQPQHF. This sequence joins TRBV27 and TRBJ1-5; D remains unclear. Per germline, CDR1 MNHEY and CDR2 SMNVEV (reference sequence). Trimming left V 4 bases short and J 3 bases short, with 7 bases between. This CDR3 comprises 13 residues.

This clone has only a few counts. This sequence joins TRBV14 and TRBJ1-6; D perhaps matches TRBD1 (5 bases). This CDR3 is built from 13 residues. The V end was cut by 2 bases, the J end by 10 bases, with 9 bases between. Per germline, CDR1 SGHDN and CDR2 FVKESK. The DNA of the CDR3 is TGTGCCAGCAGCCAAAAGGGGCACTCACCCCTCCACTTT. Protein sequence: CASSQKGHSPLHF.

V gene TRBV6-4 combines with J gene TRBJ2-1; 10 bases match TRBD2. After removal of 5 bases from V and 6 bases from J, the junction contained 10 bases not matched to a gene. The CDR3 is made up of 16 amino acids. Germline-derived CDR1 and CDR2 are MRHNA and SNTAGT. The CDR3 spells CASSKSSGRGSNEQFF. The DNA for the CDR3 is TGTGCCAGCAGTAAATCTAGCGGGAGAGGGAGCAATGAGCAGTTCTTC.

The rearrangement links TRBV12-1 to TRBJ2-1; TRBD2 was called by the table and not checked on the DNA. TRBV12-1 is listed as a pseudogene. The CDR3 spans 17 residues. The CDR3, as DNA: TGTGCCAGCAGCTTTCCGCAAATCGAGGATCTTTACAATGAGCAGTTCTTC. This encodes CASSFPQIEDLYNEQFF.

This rearrangement joins TRBV3-1 (or the pseudogene TRBV3-2) to TRBJ1-1; 9 nucleotides agree with TRBD1. After removal of 0 bases from V and 1 base from J, the junction contained 9 bases not matched to a gene. CDR1 is LGHDT, CDR2 YNNKEL, per germline (reference sequence). The CDR3 is 18 amino acids. Here the CDR3 reads CASSQDAGQGEKNTEAFF. Here the CDR3 DNA reads TGTGCCAGCAGCCAAGATGCGGGACAGGGAGAGAAGAACACTGAAGCTTTCTTT.

V usage is TRBV21-1 and J usage is TRBJ1-6. TRBV21-1 counts as a pseudogene. The CDR3 totals 9 residues. CDR3: CASSKSLHF. The CDR3 coding sequence is TGTGCCAGCAGCAAGTCTCTCCACTTT.

V is TRBV7-2 and J is TRBJ2-1; possible D gene TRBD1, 5 bases. This CDR3 contains 15 residues. The V gene lost 5 bases and the J gene lost 2 bases, with 13 bases spanning the gap. Per germline, CDR1 SGHTA and CDR2 FQGNSA. CDR3: CASSPRRQTYNEQFF. CDR3 nucleotide sequence: TGTGCCAGCAGCCCACGAAGACAGACCTACAATGAGCAGTTCTTC. Full variable domain (remainder filled in from reference TRBV7-2 and TRBJ2-1): GAGVSQSPSNKVTEKGKDVELRCDPISGHTALYWYRQSLGQGLEFLIYFQGNSAPDKSGLPSDRFSAERTGGSVSTLTIQRTQQEDSAVYLCASSPRRQTYNEQFFGPGTRLTVL.

The rearrangement uses TRBV25-1 and TRBJ2-3; 11 bases match TRBD1. Trimming removed 6 bases from V and 4 bases from J; junction bases left unmatched: 3. This CDR3 has 14 amino acids. CDR1 and CDR2 from the germline V gene are MGHDK and SYGVNS. DNA of the CDR3: TGTGCCAGCAGAGGACAGGGGGCTTCAGATACGCAGTATTTT. Translating it yields CASRGQGASDTQYF.